Each of the 11 T cell receptor beta chains below was sequenced from the same sample in a study of CD4 T cells in relation to SARS-CoV-2 and coronaviruses. Their cognate antigens are unknown. Assay: immunoSEQ multiplex PCR; the TCRdb copy retains only in-frame clones and omits some. Of around 24,000 clones in the sample, roughly 80% were seen once. Before the COVID-19 pandemic, during about 2010-2018, CD4+ T cells were taken from unexposed donors. Isolation of CD4+ T cells took place after nine to ten days in culture. Material: CD4+ T cells from PBMCs, cultured in vitro. These receptors were taken from a human donor in good health.

The chain links TRBV19 to TRBJ2-3; 8 bases are shared with TRBD2. The CDR3 covers 12 residues. The germline gives CDR1 LNHDA, CDR2 SQIVND (reference sequence). V was clipped by 10 bases and J by 6 bases; unmatched bases: 6. The CDR3, as DNA: TGTGCCACCGACGCTAGCGGGGATACGCAGTATTTT. Translating it yields CATDASGDTQYF.

This clone was seen only a few times. This chain uses TRBV9 with TRBJ2-5; D ambiguous. The V gene's germline CDR1 is SGDLS and CDR2 YYNGEE. Trimming took 4 bases from V and 1 from J, leaving 14 bases between them. This CDR3 has 15 amino acids. In DNA form, the CDR3 reads TGTGCCAGCAGCCAACAACCAGGCGCCCAAGAGACCCAGTACTTC. Translating gives CASSQQPGAQETQYF.

The chain couples TRBV12-3 or TRBV12-4 to TRBJ1-3; D unresolved. The V and J ends lost 6 bases and 0 bases respectively, with 6 bases between them. CDR3 length: 13 amino acids. CDR3 sequence reads: CASRTDSGNTIYF. The CDR3 DNA follows: TGTGCCAGCAGGACCGACTCTGGAAACACCATATATTTT.

V is TRBV6-2 or TRBV6-3 and J is TRBJ1-1; the D gene is possibly TRBD1 (5 bases). V lost 0 bases, J lost 3 bases, and 11 bases lay in between. Germline assignment: CDR1 MNHEY and CDR2 SVGEGT. This CDR3 is built from 15 residues. The DNA for the CDR3 is TGTGCCAGCAGTTACTCAGACAGCGGGCACACTGAAGCTTTCTTT. Its translation: CASSYSDSGHTEAFF.

The J gene is TRBJ2-4, the V gene TRBV19; 8 bases fit TRBD2. The germline CDR1 and CDR2 sequences are LNHDA and SQIVND (reference sequence). V lost 5 bases and J lost 2; bases outside the gene matches: 11. The CDR3 has 17 amino acids. CDR3 DNA: TGTGCCAGTAGTCCCGGAGGCGGGGGGCTCTCCAAAAACATTCAGTACTTC. It is translated as CASSPGGGGLSKNIQYF.

The chain carries TRBV4-3 and TRBJ1-2, with D maybe TRBD1 (5 bases). Germline values: CDR1 LGHNA, CDR2 YSLEER. The CDR3 consists of 15 residues. V lost 0 bases to trimming and J lost 4 bases, with 12 bases between them. The CDR3: CASSQDSRGTYGYTF. In nucleotides, the CDR3 is TGCGCCAGCAGCCAAGATTCCAGAGGGACCTATGGCTACACCTTC.

This chain uses TRBV5-8 with TRBJ2-1, with TRBD2 identical over 9 bases. In germline, CDR1 is SGHTS, CDR2 YDEGEE. J lost 1 base, V lost 7 bases, and 12 bases had no gene match. The CDR3 is made up of 17 amino acids. For the CDR3, the DNA is TGTGCCAGCGCCACCGGGAGTAGCGGGAGATCCTACAATGAGCAGTTCTTC. As protein: CASATGSSGRSYNEQFF. The entire variable domain, with the rest obtained from reference TRBV5-8 and TRBJ2-1, is as follows: EAGVTQSPTHLIKTRGQQATLRCSPISGHTSVYWYQQALGLGLQFLLWYDEGEERNRGNFPPRFSGRQFPNYSSELNVNALELEDSALYLCASATGSSGRSYNEQFFGPGTRLTVL.

This clone has just one count. This rearrangement joins TRBV7-2 to TRBJ2-7, with 8 bases fitting TRBD2. Trimming at V came to 2 bases and at J to 1 base, leaving 7 bases not matched to a gene. In germline, CDR1 is SGHTA, CDR2 FQGNSA. The CDR3 is made up of 16 amino acids. CDR3 bases: TGTGCCAGCAGCTTACTGGTCTCTAGCGGGTCCTACGAGCAGTACTTC. Its translation: CASSLLVSSGSYEQYF.

The chain links TRBV30 to TRBJ1-4; 8 positions agree with TRBD1. CDR3 length: 13 amino acids. V shed 5 bases, J shed 3 bases, and the junction held 2 bases outside the gene matches. Germline lookup yields CDR1 GTSNPN and CDR2 SVGIG (reference sequence). The CDR3 sequence is CAWVQGANEKLFF. DNA for the CDR3: TGTGCCTGGGTACAGGGGGCTAATGAAAAACTGTTTTTT.

This clone was detected once. The gene calls are TRBV6-5 and TRBJ1-6; 8 bases line up with TRBD1. V lost 0 bases and J lost 10; bases outside the gene matches: 5. The germline V gene encodes CDR1 MNHEY and CDR2 SVGAGI. CDR3 length: 15 residues. CDR3 sequence (DNA): TGTGCCAGCAGTTACTCAGGACAGGGTGTCTCACCCCTCCACTTT. Its translation is CASSYSGQGVSPLHF.

This chain uses TRBV2 with TRBJ2-7; D not resolved. The length of the CDR3 is 13 residues. Trimming took off 7 bases at V and 3 bases at J, with 13 bases between the two ends. The germline gives CDR1 SNHLY, CDR2 FYNNEI. In DNA form, the CDR3 reads TGTGCCAGCAAGGGAATCAGGTACTACGAGCAGTACTTC. Encoded protein: CASKGIRYYEQYF.